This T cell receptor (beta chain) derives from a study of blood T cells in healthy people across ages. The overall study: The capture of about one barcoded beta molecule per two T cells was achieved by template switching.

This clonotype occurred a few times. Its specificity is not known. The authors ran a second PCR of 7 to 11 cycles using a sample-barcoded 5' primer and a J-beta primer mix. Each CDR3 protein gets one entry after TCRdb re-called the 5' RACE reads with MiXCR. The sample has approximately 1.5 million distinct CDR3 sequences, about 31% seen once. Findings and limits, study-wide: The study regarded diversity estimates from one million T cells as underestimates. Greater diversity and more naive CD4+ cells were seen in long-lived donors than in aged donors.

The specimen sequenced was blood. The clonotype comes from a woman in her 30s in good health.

CDR3 region: CASSIRRTVNEQFF. For the CDR3, the DNA is TGTGCCAGCAGTATCCGAAGAACGGTCAATGAGCAGTTCTTC. The J gene is TRBJ2-1, the V gene TRBV28; D uncertain. V gave up 5 bases and J gave up 6 bases, with 14 bases separating them. Germline CDR1 is MDHEN and CDR2 is SYDVKM. The CDR3 has 14 residues.